These T cell receptor beta chains were read from a single sample in a study of shared clonotypes between healthy human individuals. Produced via immunoSEQ multiplex PCR; TCRdb's table is partial and in-frame only. The repertoire holds about 1 million clones, with approximately 70% as singletons. Sequencing was done on a sample of memory CD4+ T cells sorted from blood. These receptor sequences come from a man between 18 and 29 years old in good health. Each CDR3 is given with its conserved first and last residue. The order of the fields is CDR3 protein, CDR3 DNA, J gene, D gene, clone size, V gene. A D gene is named only where the DNA matches it firmly. Clone size is shown for a subset of rows, as once, few, many or a class of expanded clone.

CDR3 protein: CASSLGLGSYEQYF
CDR3 DNA: TGTGCCAGCAGCTTGGGACTAGGTTCCTACGAGCAGTACTTC
J gene: TRBJ2-7
D gene: .
clone size: .
V gene: TRBV5-6

CDR3 protein: CASSSRGRGGEKLFF
CDR3 DNA: TGTGCCAGCAGCTCTAGGGGCAGGGGCGGGGAAAAACTGTTTTTT
J gene: TRBJ1-4
D gene: .
clone size: .
V gene: TRBV5-4

CDR3 protein: CASSLGQNNSPLHF
CDR3 DNA: TGTGCCAGTAGCCTCGGACAGAACAATTCACCCCTCCACTTT
J gene: TRBJ1-6
D gene: .
clone size: .
V gene: TRBV19

CDR3 protein: CASSLEAAGAGGGKLFF
CDR3 DNA: TGCGCCAGCAGCTTGGAGGCCGCGGGCGCAGGGGGAGGGAAACTGTTTTTT
J gene: TRBJ1-4
D gene: TRBD1
clone size: .
V gene: TRBV5-1

CDR3 protein: CASRRGLAGNNEQFF
CDR3 DNA: TGTGCCAGCAGAAGAGGACTAGCGGGAAACAATGAGCAGTTCTTC
J gene: TRBJ2-1
D gene: TRBD2
clone size: .
V gene: TRBV27

CDR3 protein: CASSSLTGGNQPQHF
CDR3 DNA: TGTGCCAGCAGCTCCTTGACAGGGGGGAATCAGCCCCAGCATTTT
J gene: TRBJ1-5
D gene: TRBD1
clone size: few
V gene: TRBV6-5

CDR3 protein: CASRAESLNDEQYF
CDR3 DNA: TGTGCCAGCCGGGCTGAGTCCCTTAACGACGAGCAGTACTTC
J gene: TRBJ2-7
D gene: .
clone size: .
V gene: TRBV2

CDR3 protein: CASSRTSGGALSNTGELFF
CDR3 DNA: TGTGCCAGCAGTCGAACTAGCGGGGGGGCCCTATCGAACACCGGGGAGCTGTTTTTT
J gene: TRBJ2-2
D gene: TRBD2
clone size: once
V gene: TRBV27

CDR3 protein: CASTRGGATYEQYF
CDR3 DNA: TGTGCCAGCACCCGGGGGGGGGCTACCTACGAGCAGTACTTC
J gene: TRBJ2-7
D gene: TRBD2
clone size: .
V gene: TRBV6-1

CDR3 protein: CASSIDSPTGYTF
CDR3 DNA: TGTGCCAGTAGTATAGACAGTCCGACGGGCTACACCTTC
J gene: TRBJ1-2
D gene: .
clone size: .
V gene: TRBV19

CDR3 protein: CASSEIQGAEAFF
CDR3 DNA: TGCGCCAGCAGTGAGATACAGGGGGCTGAAGCTTTCTTT
J gene: TRBJ1-1
D gene: TRBD1
clone size: .
V gene: TRBV10-2

CDR3 protein: CASSPSAGADYGYTF
CDR3 DNA: TGTGCCAGCTCACCATCGGCGGGGGCGGACTATGGCTACACCTTC
J gene: TRBJ1-2
D gene: .
clone size: .
V gene: TRBV18

CDR3 protein: CASRTSGAGNTIYF
CDR3 DNA: TGTGCCAGCAGGACCAGTGGAGCGGGAAACACCATATATTTT
J gene: TRBJ1-3
D gene: .
clone size: .
V gene: TRBV6-1

CDR3 protein: CASSLDLTSTQHF
CDR3 DNA: TGTGCCAGCAGCTTAGATTTGACGAGTACCCAGCATTTT
J gene: TRBJ1-5
D gene: .
clone size: .
V gene: TRBV11-2

CDR3 protein: CASSTKTGGVTEAFF
CDR3 DNA: TGTGCCAGCAGCACCAAGACAGGCGGTGTCACTGAAGCTTTCTTT
J gene: TRBJ1-1
D gene: .
clone size: few
V gene: TRBV5-6

CDR3 protein: CASSHPSDTQYF
CDR3 DNA: TGTGCCAGCAGCCATCCATCAGATACGCAGTATTTT
J gene: TRBJ2-3
D gene: .
clone size: .
V gene: TRBV7-3

CDR3 protein: CASSKWIGGRSDTQYF
CDR3 DNA: TGTGCCAGCAGCAAGTGGATCGGGGGTAGGTCAGATACGCAGTATTTT
J gene: TRBJ2-3
D gene: .
clone size: .
V gene: TRBV5-4

CDR3 protein: CASSHLDREDGYTF
CDR3 DNA: TGTGCCAGCAGCCACTTAGACAGGGAAGATGGCTACACCTTC
J gene: TRBJ1-2
D gene: TRBD1
clone size: .
V gene: TRBV4-2

CDR3 protein: CASSLASNYGYTF
CDR3 DNA: TGTGCCAGCAGCTTAGCTTCCAACTATGGCTACACCTTC
J gene: TRBJ1-2
D gene: .
clone size: .
V gene: TRBV7-2

CDR3 protein: CASSLRGQAKTEAFF
CDR3 DNA: TGTGCCAGCAGCTTGCGGGGACAGGCGAAGACTGAAGCTTTCTTT
J gene: TRBJ1-1
D gene: TRBD1
clone size: .
V gene: TRBV5-6

CDR3 protein: CASRGLAKDEQFF
CDR3 DNA: TGTGCCAGCAGGGGACTAGCGAAGGATGAGCAGTTCTTC
J gene: TRBJ2-1
D gene: TRBD2
clone size: .
V gene: TRBV6-6

CDR3 protein: CASSQDPGTGELFF
CDR3 DNA: TGTGCCAGCAGCCAAGATCCTGGCACCGGGGAGCTGTTTTTT
J gene: TRBJ2-2
D gene: .
clone size: once
V gene: TRBV14

CDR3 protein: CASSQGTSANYGYTF
CDR3 DNA: TGTGCCAGCAGCCAAGGGACGTCAGCTAACTATGGCTACACCTTC
J gene: TRBJ1-2
D gene: .
clone size: .
V gene: TRBV4-2

CDR3 protein: CAWNSGMRGGNTQYF
CDR3 DNA: TGTGCCTGGAATTCGGGCATGCGGGGGGGTAATACGCAGTATTTT
J gene: TRBJ2-3
D gene: TRBD2
clone size: .
V gene: TRBV30

CDR3 protein: CSAGGYRTGELFF
CDR3 DNA: TGCAGCGCCGGGGGGTATCGAACCGGGGAGCTGTTTTTT
J gene: TRBJ2-2
D gene: TRBD2
clone size: .
V gene: TRBV29-1

CDR3 protein: CASSFEGVRSQYF
CDR3 DNA: TGTGCCAGCAGCTTCGAGGGGGTTAGGTCCCAGTACTTC
J gene: TRBJ2-5
D gene: .
clone size: .
V gene: TRBV7-8

CDR3 protein: CASSSQGSAGNTIYF
CDR3 DNA: TGTGCCAGCAGCTCTCAGGGGTCAGCTGGAAACACCATATATTTT
J gene: TRBJ1-3
D gene: .
clone size: .
V gene: TRBV7-2

CDR3 protein: CASRATGTMNTEAFF
CDR3 DNA: TGTGCCAGCAGAGCAACGGGAACTATGAACACTGAAGCTTTCTTT
J gene: TRBJ1-1
D gene: .
clone size: .
V gene: TRBV2

CDR3 protein: CASRQTGPDTGELFF
CDR3 DNA: TGCGCCAGCAGACAGACAGGGCCGGACACCGGGGAGCTGTTTTTT
J gene: TRBJ2-2
D gene: TRBD1
clone size: .
V gene: TRBV5-1

CDR3 protein: CASSLAVGTPSYEQYF
CDR3 DNA: TGTGCCAGCAGCTTAGCGGTCGGGACACCCTCCTACGAGCAGTACTTC
J gene: TRBJ2-7
D gene: .
clone size: once
V gene: TRBV7-6

CDR3 protein: CASALGESSYNSPLHF
CDR3 DNA: TGCGCCAGCGCCCTAGGGGAGAGCTCCTATAATTCACCCCTCCACTTT
J gene: TRBJ1-6
D gene: .
clone size: .
V gene: TRBV5-1

CDR3 protein: CASSTGDTRTKNIQYF
CDR3 DNA: TGTGCCAGCTCAACGGGGGACACAAGAACCAAAAACATTCAGTACTTC
J gene: TRBJ2-4
D gene: .
clone size: .
V gene: TRBV18

CDR3 protein: CAWNRGRGQETQYF
CDR3 DNA: TGTGCCTGGAATAGAGGCAGGGGGCAAGAGACCCAGTACTTC
J gene: TRBJ2-5
D gene: TRBD1
clone size: .
V gene: TRBV30

CDR3 protein: CASSEALREGRGTEAFF
CDR3 DNA: TGTGCCAGCAGTGAAGCGCTTCGGGAGGGCCGAGGCACTGAAGCTTTCTTT
J gene: TRBJ1-1
D gene: .
clone size: .
V gene: TRBV2

CDR3 protein: CASSRLARNSYEQYF
CDR3 DNA: TGTGCCAGCAGTAGACTAGCGCGTAACTCCTACGAGCAGTACTTC
J gene: TRBJ2-7
D gene: TRBD2
clone size: .
V gene: TRBV2

CDR3 protein: CSVHFQGSEKLFF
CDR3 DNA: TGCAGCGTTCACTTTCAGGGGAGCGAAAAACTGTTTTTT
J gene: TRBJ1-4
D gene: .
clone size: many
V gene: TRBV29-1

CDR3 protein: CASLTHNEQFF
CDR3 DNA: TGTGCCAGCCTAACACACAATGAGCAGTTCTTC
J gene: TRBJ2-1
D gene: .
clone size: .
V gene: TRBV5-6

CDR3 protein: CASRPTSGNTGELFF
CDR3 DNA: TGTGCCAGCAGACCGACTAGTGGCAACACCGGGGAGCTGTTTTTT
J gene: TRBJ2-2
D gene: .
clone size: .
V gene: TRBV6-5

CDR3 protein: CASSGGDRGQPQHF
CDR3 DNA: TGTGCCAGCAGTGGTGGGGACCGGGGTCAGCCCCAGCATTTT
J gene: TRBJ1-5
D gene: .
clone size: .
V gene: TRBV6-1

CDR3 protein: CSVEDLTGDPKNIQYF
CDR3 DNA: TGCAGCGTTGAAGATTTGACAGGGGATCCCAAAAACATTCAGTACTTC
J gene: TRBJ2-4
D gene: TRBD1
clone size: .
V gene: TRBV29-1

CDR3 protein: CASSSGRGRQPQHF
CDR3 DNA: TGTGCCAGCAGTTCGGGACGGGGAAGACAGCCCCAGCATTTT
J gene: TRBJ1-5
D gene: .
clone size: .
V gene: TRBV28

CDR3 protein: CASSGGTSGSYDKNIQYF
CDR3 DNA: TGCGCCAGCAGTGGCGGGACTAGCGGGAGTTATGACAAAAACATTCAGTACTTC
J gene: TRBJ2-4
D gene: TRBD2
clone size: few
V gene: TRBV10-1

CDR3 protein: CASSPIGGISNQPQHF
CDR3 DNA: TGTGCCAGCAGTCCCATCGGAGGGATTAGCAATCAGCCCCAGCATTTT
J gene: TRBJ1-5
D gene: .
clone size: .
V gene: TRBV28

CDR3 protein: CASSEDVRDSNQPQHF
CDR3 DNA: TGCGCCAGCAGTGAGGATGTGAGGGACAGCAATCAGCCCCAGCATTTT
J gene: TRBJ1-5
D gene: .
clone size: .
V gene: TRBV10-1

CDR3 protein: CATGVHGGDQYF
CDR3 DNA: TGCGCCACCGGAGTTCATGGTGGCGACCAGTACTTC
J gene: TRBJ2-7
D gene: .
clone size: few
V gene: TRBV10-1

CDR3 protein: CASSSITGDYGYTF
CDR3 DNA: TGTGCCAGCAGCTCCATCACAGGGGACTATGGCTACACCTTC
J gene: TRBJ1-2
D gene: TRBD1
clone size: .
V gene: TRBV6-6

CDR3 protein: CASSSDSVRNEQFF
CDR3 DNA: TGTGCCAGCAGTTCAGACTCGGTCCGGAATGAGCAGTTCTTC
J gene: TRBJ2-1
D gene: .
clone size: .
V gene: TRBV7-2

CDR3 protein: CAISDGRERGRSRQETQYF
CDR3 DNA: TGTGCCATCAGTGATGGAAGGGAACGGGGTCGGTCTCGACAAGAGACCCAGTACTTC
J gene: TRBJ2-5
D gene: .
clone size: .
V gene: TRBV10-3

CDR3 protein: CASSPSSGLETQYF
CDR3 DNA: TGTGCCAGCAGCCCTTCCTCGGGGCTGGAGACCCAGTACTTC
J gene: TRBJ2-5
D gene: .
clone size: .
V gene: TRBV11-3

CDR3 protein: CASSINRDTEAFF
CDR3 DNA: TGTGCCAGCAGTATAAACAGGGACACTGAAGCTTTCTTT
J gene: TRBJ1-1
D gene: .
clone size: .
V gene: TRBV6-1

CDR3 protein: CASSSTVNTEAFF
CDR3 DNA: TGCGCCAGCAGCTCGACAGTAAACACTGAAGCTTTCTTT
J gene: TRBJ1-1
D gene: .
clone size: .
V gene: TRBV5-1

CDR3 protein: CASREGGAGNTIYF
CDR3 DNA: TGCGCCAGCAGAGAGGGGGGCGCCGGAAACACCATATATTTT
J gene: TRBJ1-3
D gene: .
clone size: .
V gene: TRBV10-2

CDR3 protein: CASSLARGGRTEAFF
CDR3 DNA: TGCGCCAGCAGCTTGGCTAGGGGTGGGAGGACTGAAGCTTTCTTT
J gene: TRBJ1-1
D gene: .
clone size: .
V gene: TRBV5-1